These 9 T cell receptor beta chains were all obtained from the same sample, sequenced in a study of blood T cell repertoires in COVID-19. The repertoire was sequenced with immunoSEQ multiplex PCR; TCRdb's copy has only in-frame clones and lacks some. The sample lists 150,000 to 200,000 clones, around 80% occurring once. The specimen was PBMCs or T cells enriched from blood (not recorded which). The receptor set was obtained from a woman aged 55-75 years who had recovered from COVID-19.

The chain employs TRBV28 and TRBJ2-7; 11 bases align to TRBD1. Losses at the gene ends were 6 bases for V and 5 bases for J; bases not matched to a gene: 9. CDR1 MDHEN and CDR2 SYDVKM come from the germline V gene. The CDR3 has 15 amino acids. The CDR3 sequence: CASRTPGQGGNEQYF. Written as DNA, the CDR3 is TGTGCCAGCAGGACTCCGGGACAGGGGGGAAACGAGCAGTACTTC.

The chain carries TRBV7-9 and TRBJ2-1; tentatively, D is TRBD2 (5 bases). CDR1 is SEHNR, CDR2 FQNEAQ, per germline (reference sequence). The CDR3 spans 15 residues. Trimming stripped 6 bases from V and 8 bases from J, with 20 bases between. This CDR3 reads CASSPRGLVGDEQFF. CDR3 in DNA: TGTGCCAGCAGTCCCCGGGGTTTAGTAGGTGATGAGCAGTTCTTC.

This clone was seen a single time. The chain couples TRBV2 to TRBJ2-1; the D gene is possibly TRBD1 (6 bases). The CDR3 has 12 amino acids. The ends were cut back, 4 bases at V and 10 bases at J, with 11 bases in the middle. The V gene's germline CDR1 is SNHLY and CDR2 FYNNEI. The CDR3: CASSVSGQEQFF. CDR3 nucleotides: TGTGCCAGCAGTGTATCGGGACAAGAGCAGTTCTTC.

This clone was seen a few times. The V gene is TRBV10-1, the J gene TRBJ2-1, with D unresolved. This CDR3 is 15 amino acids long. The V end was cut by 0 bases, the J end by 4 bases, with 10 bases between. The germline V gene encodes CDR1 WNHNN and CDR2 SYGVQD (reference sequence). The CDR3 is CASSESDLRYNEQFF. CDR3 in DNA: TGCGCCAGCAGTGAGTCGGATTTGCGGTACAATGAGCAGTTCTTC.

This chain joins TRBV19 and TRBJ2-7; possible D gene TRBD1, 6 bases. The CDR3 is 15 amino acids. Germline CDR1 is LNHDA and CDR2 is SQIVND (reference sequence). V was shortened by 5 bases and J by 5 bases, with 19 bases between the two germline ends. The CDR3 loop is CASSLQGYGNHEQYF. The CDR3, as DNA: TGTGCCAGTAGTTTACAGGGATATGGGAACCACGAGCAGTACTTC.

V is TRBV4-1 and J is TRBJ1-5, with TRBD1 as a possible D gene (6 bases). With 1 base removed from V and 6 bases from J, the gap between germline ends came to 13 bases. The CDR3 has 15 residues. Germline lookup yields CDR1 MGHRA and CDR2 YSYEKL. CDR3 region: CASSQVGRGIQPQHF. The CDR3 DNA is TGCGCCAGCAGCCAAGTTGGCAGGGGAATTCAGCCCCAGCATTTT.

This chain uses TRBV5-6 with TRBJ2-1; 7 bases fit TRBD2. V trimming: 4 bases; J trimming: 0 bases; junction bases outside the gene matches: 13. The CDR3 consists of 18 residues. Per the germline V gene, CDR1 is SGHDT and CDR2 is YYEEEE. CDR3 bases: TGTGCCAGCAGCGCGAATACCCTAGCGGAGCTCTCCTACAATGAGCAGTTCTTC. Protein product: CASSANTLAELSYNEQFF.

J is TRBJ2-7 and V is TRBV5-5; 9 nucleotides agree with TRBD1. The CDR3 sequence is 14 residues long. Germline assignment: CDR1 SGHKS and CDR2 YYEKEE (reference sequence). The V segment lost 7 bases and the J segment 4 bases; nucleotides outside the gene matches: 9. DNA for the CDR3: TGTGCCAGCGAGTCGGGGACAGGGATATACGAGCAGTACTTC. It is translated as CASESGTGIYEQYF.

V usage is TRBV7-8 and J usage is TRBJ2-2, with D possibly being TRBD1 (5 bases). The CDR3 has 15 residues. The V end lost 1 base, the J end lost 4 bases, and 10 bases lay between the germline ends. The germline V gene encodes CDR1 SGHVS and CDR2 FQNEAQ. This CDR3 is CASSLGRASTGELFF. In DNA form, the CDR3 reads TGTGCCAGCAGCTTAGGCAGGGCCTCCACCGGGGAGCTGTTTTTT.